This T cell receptor (beta chain) was identified in a study of cytomegalovirus exposure and HLA in healthy donors. The study's findings and limits: Owing to their indistinguishability, certain V segments, notably TRBV6-2 and TRBV6-3, were excluded.

Healthy bone marrow donors supplied every sample. Primers for the PCR totalled 60 Vbeta and 13 Jbeta. Assay: immunoSEQ multiplex PCR; the TCRdb copy retains only in-frame clones and omits some. This table has roughly 130,000 clones, around 70% appearing once. Points on this clone: Its target is not known.

Per the germline V gene, CDR1 is SGHVS and CDR2 is FQNEAQ. The V segment lost 4 bases and the J segment 7 bases; nucleotides outside the gene matches: 11. CDR3 length: 15 residues. The TCR was taken from a woman in her forties in good health and CMV-seropositive. The rearrangement links TRBV7-8 to TRBJ2-7; 9 nucleotides line up with TRBD2. The material sequenced was PBMCs. This chain's CDR3 is CASSSTSGEGWEQYF. Written as DNA, the CDR3 is TGTGCCAGCAGCTCGACTAGCGGAGAGGGATGGGAGCAGTACTTC.